This T cell receptor beta chain was documented in a study of control samples from healthy donors and cancer patients. The CDR3 consists of 10 residues. TCRdb keeps only in-frame clones here, not all; method: immunoSEQ multiplex PCR. The data contain some 100,000 clones, 80% to 90% of them singletons. Sequencing used blood. This TCR was recovered from a man aged 30-40 years in good health. The chain recombines TRBV12-2 with TRBJ1-1. TRBV12-2 is recorded as a pseudogene. The CDR3 is CASRSIQAFF. For the CDR3, the DNA is TGTGCAAGTCGCTCGATCCAAGCTTTCTTT.